Listed below are T cell receptor beta chains from one sample, sequenced in a study of prognosis after radiotherapy for stage I lung cancer. MiXCR, run by TCRdb on the multiplex PCR reads, gives a single entry per CDR3 protein. The repertoire holds around 29,000 distinct CDR3 sequences, with around 46% as singletons. The input for sequencing was PBMCs, taken before or after stereotactic body radiation therapy (not recorded which). The receptors here all came from a donor aged 50 or older with non-small cell lung cancer. Both conserved end residues are part of each CDR3. The D gene is left open where the match is weak. Rows may omit the clone size; those that give it use once, few, many or a size class.

>TRBV20-1|TRBD1|TRBJ2-3|many
TGCAGTGCTAGACCCAGGGGGAGCACAGATACGCAGTATTTT
CSARPRGSTDTQYF
>TRBV7-8|NA|TRBJ1-3|NA
TGTGCCAGCAGCTTAGCAGGGTCTGGAAACACCATATATTTT
CASSLAGSGNTIYF
>TRBV20-1|NA|TRBJ2-7|NA
TGCAGTGCTCAAACTAGTACGCCACGAGGGCAGTACTTC
CSAQTSTPRGQYF
>TRBV6-8|NA|TRBJ1-5|many
TGTGCCAGCAGTTACCTGGACGATTACTATACTCAGCCCCAGCATTTT
CASSYLDDYYTQPQHF
>TRBV12-3/TRBV12-4|NA|TRBJ1-2|NA
TGTGCCATCTCCGTTTGGGTGGCAGGGGATTCTATGACCTTC
CAISVWVAGDSMTF
>TRBV7-3|NA|TRBJ2-3|many
TGTGCCAGCAGCTTAAGGGGGGGCGGATACAACACAGATACGCAGTATTTT
CASSLRGGGYNTDTQYF
>TRBV11-3|NA|TRBJ1-1|many
TGTGCCAGCAGCTTAGGACAGAGAGAAGCTTTCTTT
CASSLGQREAFF
>TRBV12-3/TRBV12-4|NA|TRBJ2-3|NA
TGTGCCAGCAGTTCTCAGCTTCTCGGGGGCGGAGATACGCAGTATTTT
CASSSQLLGGGDTQYF
>TRBV9|NA|TRBJ1-1|many
TGTGCCAGCAGCGTAAAGGGGACAAACACTGAAGCTTTCTTT
CASSVKGTNTEAFF
>TRBV6-2/TRBV6-3|TRBD2|TRBJ2-1|NA
TGTGCCAGCAGTTGGACTAGCGGGAGAAGGGGGTACAATGAGCAGTTCTTC
CASSWTSGRRGYNEQFF
>TRBV5-8|TRBD1|TRBJ2-5|NA
TGTGCCAGCAGCTCGTCAGGGGGCGCCGGGACCCAGTACTTT
CASSSSGGAGTQYF
>TRBV6-2/TRBV6-3|NA|TRBJ1-2|NA
TGTGCCAGCAGAGCTACAGGGTGCGCCTATGGCTACACCTTC
CASRATGCAYGYTF
>TRBV4-1|TRBD1|TRBJ2-1|many
TGCGCCAGCAGCTTACGCCGACAGGGGAGGAATGAGCAGTTCTTC
CASSLRRQGRNEQFF
>TRBV7-9|TRBD2|TRBJ2-1|many
TGTGCCAGCAGCTTAAGGCTAGCGGGGGGGACTGGTGAGCAGTTCTTC
CASSLRLAGGTGEQFF
>TRBV20-1|NA|TRBJ2-7|once
TGCAGTGCTAGAGATATTGAGGGGGAGCAGTACTTC
CSARDIEGEQYF